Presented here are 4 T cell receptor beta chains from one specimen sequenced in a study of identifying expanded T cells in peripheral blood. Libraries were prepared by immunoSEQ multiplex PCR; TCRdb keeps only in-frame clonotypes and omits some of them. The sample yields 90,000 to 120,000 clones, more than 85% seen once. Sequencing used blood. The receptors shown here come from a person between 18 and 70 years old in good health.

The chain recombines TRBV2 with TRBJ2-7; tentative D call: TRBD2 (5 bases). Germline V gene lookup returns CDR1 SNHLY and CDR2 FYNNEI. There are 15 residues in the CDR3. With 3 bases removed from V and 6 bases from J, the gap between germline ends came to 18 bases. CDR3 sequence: CASSEWSSLSGEQYF. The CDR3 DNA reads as TGTGCCAGCAGTGAGTGGTCCAGCTTAAGCGGCGAGCAGTACTTC.

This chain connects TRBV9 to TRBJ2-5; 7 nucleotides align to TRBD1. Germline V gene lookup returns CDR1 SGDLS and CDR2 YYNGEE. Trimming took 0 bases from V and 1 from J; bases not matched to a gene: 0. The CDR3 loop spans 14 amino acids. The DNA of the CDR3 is TGTGCCAGCAGCGTAGGACAGGGCCAAGAGACCCAGTACTTC. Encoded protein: CASSVGQGQETQYF.

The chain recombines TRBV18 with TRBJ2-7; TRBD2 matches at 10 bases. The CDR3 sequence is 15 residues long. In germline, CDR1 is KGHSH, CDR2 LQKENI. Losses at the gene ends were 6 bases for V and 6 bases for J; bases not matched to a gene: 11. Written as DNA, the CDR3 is TGTGCCAGCTCGCCCGACTCTAGCGGGGGTAGCGAGCAGTACTTC. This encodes CASSPDSSGGSEQYF.

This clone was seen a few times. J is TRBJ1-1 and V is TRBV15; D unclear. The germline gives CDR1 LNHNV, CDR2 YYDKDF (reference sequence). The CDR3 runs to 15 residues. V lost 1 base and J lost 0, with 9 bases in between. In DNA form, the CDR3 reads TGTGCCACCAGCAGAGCGGGAGGATTGAACACTGAAGCTTTCTTT. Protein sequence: CATSRAGGLNTEAFF. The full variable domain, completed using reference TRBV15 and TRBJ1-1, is DAMVIQNPRYQVTQFGKPVTLSCSQTLNHNVMYWYQQKSSQAPKLLFHYYDKDFNNEADTPDNFQSRRPNTSFCFLDIRSPGLGDTAMYLCATSRAGGLNTEAFFGQGTRLTVV.